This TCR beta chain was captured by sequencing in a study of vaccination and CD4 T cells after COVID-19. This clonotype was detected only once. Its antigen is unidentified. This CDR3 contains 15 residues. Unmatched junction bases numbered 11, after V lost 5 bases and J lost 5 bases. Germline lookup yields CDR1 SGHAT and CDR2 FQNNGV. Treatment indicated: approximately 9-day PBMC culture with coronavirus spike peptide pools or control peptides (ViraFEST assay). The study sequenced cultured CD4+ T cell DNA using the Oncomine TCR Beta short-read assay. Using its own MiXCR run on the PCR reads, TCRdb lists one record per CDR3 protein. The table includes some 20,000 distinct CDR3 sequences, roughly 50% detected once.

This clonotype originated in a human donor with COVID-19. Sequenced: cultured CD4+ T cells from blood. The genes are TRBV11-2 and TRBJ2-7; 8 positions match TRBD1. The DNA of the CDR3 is TGTGCCAGCAGCAGAGGGAGGACAGGGTCCCACGAGCAGTACTTC. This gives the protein CASSRGRTGSHEQYF.